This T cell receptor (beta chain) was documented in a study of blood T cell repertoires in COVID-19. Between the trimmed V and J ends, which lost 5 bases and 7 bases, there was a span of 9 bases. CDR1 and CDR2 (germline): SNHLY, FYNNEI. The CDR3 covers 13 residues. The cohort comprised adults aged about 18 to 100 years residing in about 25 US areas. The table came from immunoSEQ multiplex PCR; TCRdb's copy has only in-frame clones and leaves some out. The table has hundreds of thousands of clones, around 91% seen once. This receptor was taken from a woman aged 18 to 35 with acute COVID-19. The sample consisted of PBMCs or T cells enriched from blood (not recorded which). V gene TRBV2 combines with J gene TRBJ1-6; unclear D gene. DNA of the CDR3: TGTGCCAGCAGTCCAAACAGCAATTCACCCCTCCACTTT. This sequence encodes CASSPNSNSPLHF.